This T cell receptor beta chain was recorded in a study of blood T cell repertoires in COVID-19. The overall study: Sites in the United States, Italy and Spain provided acute and convalescent COVID-19 samples. In each case, the material was cDNA or gDNA derived from T cells, B-cell-depleted T cells, or PBMCs.

Original methodology: Reference gene primer amplification in the assay estimated nucleated cell counts. Only in-frame clones appear in the TCRdb table, and some are missing; sequencing was by immunoSEQ multiplex PCR. That table supplies the V and J calls and clone size; D and trimming were determined from the DNA. In the table there are 100,000 to 120,000 clones, approximately 79% of which are singletons. The material sequenced was peripheral blood. The receptor's source is a woman of 80 years or more with active or convalescent COVID-19.

The CDR3 sequence: CASILTGAGGTQYF. The CDR3 coding sequence is TGTGCCAGCATTCTTACAGGGGCCGGCGGGACCCAGTACTTC. V and J are TRBV28 and TRBJ2-5; 7 nucleotides agree with TRBD1. The V gene's germline CDR1 is MDHEN and CDR2 SYDVKM. V was pared by 7 bases and J by 7 bases, with 12 bases of the junction left unmatched. CDR3 length equals 14 residues.